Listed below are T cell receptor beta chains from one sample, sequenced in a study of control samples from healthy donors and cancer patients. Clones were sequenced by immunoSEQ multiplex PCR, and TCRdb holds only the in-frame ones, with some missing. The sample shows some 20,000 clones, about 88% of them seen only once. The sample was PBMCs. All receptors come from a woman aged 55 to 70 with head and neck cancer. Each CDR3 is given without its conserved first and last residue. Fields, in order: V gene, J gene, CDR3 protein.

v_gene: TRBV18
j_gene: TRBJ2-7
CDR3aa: ASSRAGGYEQY

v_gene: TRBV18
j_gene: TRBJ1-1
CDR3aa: ASSRTGRTEAF

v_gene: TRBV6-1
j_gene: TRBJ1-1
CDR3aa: ASSARGGSGLNTEAF

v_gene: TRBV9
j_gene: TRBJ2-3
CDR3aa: ASSVDWGRTSTDTQY

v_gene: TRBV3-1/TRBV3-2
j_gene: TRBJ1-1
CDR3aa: ASSQYGVGSWNTEAF

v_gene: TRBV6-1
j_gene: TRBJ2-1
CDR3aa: ASSEDSGLYNEQF

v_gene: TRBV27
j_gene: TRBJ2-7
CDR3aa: ASRQSGRYEQY

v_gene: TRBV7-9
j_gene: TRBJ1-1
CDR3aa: ASSNRQGGTEAF

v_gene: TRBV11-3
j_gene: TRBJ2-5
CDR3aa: ASSRGTGREETQY

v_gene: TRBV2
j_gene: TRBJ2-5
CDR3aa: ASSGGETQY

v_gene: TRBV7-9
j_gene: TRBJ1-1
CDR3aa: ASTPPVQSNTEAF

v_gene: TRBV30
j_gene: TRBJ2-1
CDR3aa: AWWAGGNEQF

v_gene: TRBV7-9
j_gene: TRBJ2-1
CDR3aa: ASRVGRGPYNEQF

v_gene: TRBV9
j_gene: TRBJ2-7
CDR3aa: ASSGSSDEQY

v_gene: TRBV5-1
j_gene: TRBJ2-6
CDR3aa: ASYRTGEIAGANVLT

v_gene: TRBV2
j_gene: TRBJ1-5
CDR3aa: ASSGRSGNQPQH